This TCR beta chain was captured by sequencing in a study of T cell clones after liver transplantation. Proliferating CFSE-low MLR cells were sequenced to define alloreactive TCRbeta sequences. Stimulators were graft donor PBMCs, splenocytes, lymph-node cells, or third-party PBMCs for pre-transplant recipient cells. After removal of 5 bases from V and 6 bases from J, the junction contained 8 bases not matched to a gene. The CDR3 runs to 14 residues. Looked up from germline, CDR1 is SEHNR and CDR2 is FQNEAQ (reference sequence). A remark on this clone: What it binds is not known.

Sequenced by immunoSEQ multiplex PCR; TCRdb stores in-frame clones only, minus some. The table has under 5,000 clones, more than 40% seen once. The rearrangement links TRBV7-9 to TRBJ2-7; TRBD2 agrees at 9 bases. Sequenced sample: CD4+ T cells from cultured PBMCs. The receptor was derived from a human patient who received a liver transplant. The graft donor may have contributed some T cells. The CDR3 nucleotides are TGTGCCAGCAGCCTGGGGACTAGCTTACCCGAGCAGTACTTC. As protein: CASSLGTSLPEQYF.